This T cell receptor beta chain was found in a study of CD8 T cells in ankylosing spondylitis. Germline V gene data show CDR1 as SGHTA and CDR2 as FQGNSA. V lost 4 bases to trimming and J lost 3 bases; unmatched junction nucleotides: 7. The CDR3 extends over 15 amino acids. MiXCR was run by TCRdb on the 5' RACE reads, yielding one entry per CDR3 protein. The sample holds hundreds of thousands of distinct CDR3 sequences, roughly 12% seen once. This clonotype has a handful of counts. Its antigen is unknown. Study-wide findings and caveats: Disease-associated clones were reportedly significantly overrepresented in matched ankylosing spondylitis synovial fluid. For ankylosing spondylitis blood, a TCR beta motif of 7 to 9 highly homologous variants appeared characteristic.

This chain links TRBV7-2 with TRBJ2-3, with TRBD2 matching over 7 bases. This sequence was found in a male donor with ankylosing spondylitis. Sequencing input: blood, either unsorted or a sorted T cell fraction (not recorded which). As DNA, the CDR3 is TGTGCCAGCAGCTACCGGGCGGGGGAAACAGATACGCAGTATTTT. Translated, it gives CASSYRAGETDTQYF.